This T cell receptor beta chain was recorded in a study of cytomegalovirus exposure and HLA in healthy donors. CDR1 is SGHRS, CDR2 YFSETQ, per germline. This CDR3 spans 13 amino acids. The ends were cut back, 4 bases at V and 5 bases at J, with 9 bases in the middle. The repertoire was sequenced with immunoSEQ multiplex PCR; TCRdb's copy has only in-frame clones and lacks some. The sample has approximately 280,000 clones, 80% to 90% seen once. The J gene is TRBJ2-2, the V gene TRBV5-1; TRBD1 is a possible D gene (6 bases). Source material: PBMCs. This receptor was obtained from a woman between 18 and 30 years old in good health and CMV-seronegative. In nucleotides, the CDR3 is TGCGCCAGCAGCAACCAGGGGACCGGGGAGCTGTTTTTT. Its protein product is CASSNQGTGELFF.